What follows describes a single TCR beta chain. Its antigen is as yet unknown. These data come from a study of human T cells and chemical hapten exposure. In the study overall: TCR yields per sample varied, mainly owing to small pooled library volume differences.

This CDR3 is built from 14 residues. From germline, CDR1 is SQVTM and CDR2 ANQGSEA. Trimming removed 6 bases at V and 1 base at J, with 16 bases between. General study points: Unchanged with DPC sensitization were TCRs above 1 in 1000 frequency.

Total RNA was extracted from unfractionated whole blood. The library tagged individual cDNA molecules with unique molecular identifiers. As originally analysed: Samples contained a median of roughly 93,000 TCRs, with a range of roughly 23,224 to 700,000. Each CDR3 protein is one row after TCRdb ran MiXCR on the reads. TCRdb, rather than the study authors, made the V and J calls. The repertoire holds about 120,000 distinct CDR3 sequences, with about 8.9% as singletons. J is TRBJ2-7 and V is TRBV29-1; either TRBD1 or TRBD2 may supply D (5 bases each). The sample was whole blood. This TCR came from a human donor in good health. Some clones in this sample may be carry-over from other donors' samples. The CDR3 region is CSVMGVPESYEQYF. The CDR3 DNA is TGCAGCGTGATGGGGGTACCTGAATCCTACGAGCAGTACTTC.